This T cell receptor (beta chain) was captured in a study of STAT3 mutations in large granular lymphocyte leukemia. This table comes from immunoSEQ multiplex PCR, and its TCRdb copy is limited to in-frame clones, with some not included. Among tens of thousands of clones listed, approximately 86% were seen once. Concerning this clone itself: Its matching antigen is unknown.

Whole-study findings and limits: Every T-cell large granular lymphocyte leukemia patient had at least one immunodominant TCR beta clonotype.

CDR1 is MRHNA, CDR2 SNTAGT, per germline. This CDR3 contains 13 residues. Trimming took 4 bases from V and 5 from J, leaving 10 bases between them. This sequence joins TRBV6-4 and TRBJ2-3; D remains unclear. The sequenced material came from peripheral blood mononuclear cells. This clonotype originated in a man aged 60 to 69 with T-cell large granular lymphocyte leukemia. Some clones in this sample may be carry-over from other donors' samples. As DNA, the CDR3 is TGTGCCAGCAGTGGCACCTTCGGAGATACGCAGTATTTT. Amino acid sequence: CASSGTFGDTQYF.